The source of this T cell receptor beta chain is a study of blood T cell repertoires in COVID-19. Background on the study: Acute and convalescent COVID-19 specimens originated in the United States, Italy and Spain. T cells, B-cell-depleted T cells, or PBMCs provided the cDNA or gDNA that served as material.

Participants came from around 25 US areas, aged about 18 to 95 years. Cohorts were assigned according to the clinical history that participants reported. The CDR3 runs 13 residues. V was clipped by 7 bases and J by 3 bases, with 12 bases between them. Germline V CDR1 and CDR2: LGHDT, YNNKEL (reference sequence). The repertoire was sequenced with immunoSEQ multiplex PCR; TCRdb's copy has only in-frame clones and lacks some. The data show 150,000 or so clones, with roughly 80% seen just once and around 12% held by the top ten. The origin of this receptor is a man aged 50 or older who had recovered from COVID-19. The specimen sequenced was PBMCs or T cells enriched from blood (not recorded which). The chain combines TRBV3-1 (or the pseudogene TRBV3-2) with TRBJ1-2; D unresolved. CDR3 in DNA: TGTGCCAGCACTCTCGGGTACGACTATGGCTACACCTTC. Amino acids: CASTLGYDYGYTF.